A selection of T cell receptor beta chains follows, all from one sample in a study of Tregs in tolerant kidney transplant recipients. Repertoires were generated with immunoSEQ multiplex PCR, while TCRdb's copy carries only in-frame clones and drops some. The sample gives roughly 68,000 clones, 84% of which show up once; roughly 4% is in the top ten. Sequences were obtained from CD4+ T cells from blood. Receptors were obtained from a human donor in good health. The CDR3 runs from the conserved cysteine through the conserved F or W. The D gene is left open where the match is weak. Some rows have no size entry. The others give once, few or many, or a class for an expanded clone.

>TRBJ2-7|-|TRBV7-2|TRBD1
CASSSGTVPYEQYF
TGTGCCAGCAGCTCGGGGACAGTTCCCTACGAGCAGTACTTC
>TRBJ2-7|-|TRBV5-1|TRBD2
CASSFGLRGAYEQYF
TGCGCCAGCAGCTTCGGCCTACGGGGGGCCTACGAGCAGTACTTC
>TRBJ1-2|-|TRBV6-5|-
CASSYITPGTNYGYTF
TGTGCCAGCAGTTATATAACGCCAGGGACTAACTATGGCTACACCTTC
>TRBJ2-5|-|TRBV20-1|-
CSAIRGETQYF
TGCAGTGCTATCCGGGGAGAGACCCAGTACTTC
>TRBJ2-1|-|TRBV7-3|-
CASSLERISSYNEQFF
TGTGCCAGCAGCTTAGAGAGGATCAGCTCCTACAATGAGCAGTTCTTC
>TRBJ1-5|many|TRBV5-6|-
CASSLFQVDQPQHF
TGTGCCAGCAGCTTGTTTCAGGTCGATCAGCCCCAGCATTTT
>TRBJ1-4|-|TRBV30|TRBD1
CAWSGQGGLGKLFF
TGTGCCTGGTCGGGACAGGGGGGCCTTGGAAAACTGTTTTTT
>TRBJ2-2|-|TRBV5-4|TRBD1
CASSTGQGSGELFF
TGTGCCAGCAGCACGGGACAGGGATCCGGGGAGCTGTTTTTT
>TRBJ1-1|-|TRBV21-1|-
CASSKGSAGLGNGVNTEAFF
TGTGCCAGCAGCAAGGGGTCTGCGGGTTTGGGGAACGGGGTGAACACTGAAGCTTTCTTT
>TRBJ1-1|-|TRBV6-5|-
CASSYSIGQPDEAFF
TGTGCCAGCAGTTACTCGATAGGACAACCGGATGAAGCTTTCTTT
>TRBJ1-1|-|TRBV7-9|-
CASSLDPRALLNTEAFF
TGTGCCAGCAGCTTAGACCCCCGTGCCCTTCTGAACACTGAAGCTTTCTTT
>TRBJ1-3|-|TRBV7-9|-
CASKGGLSGNTIYF
TGTGCCTCAAAAGGGGGACTCTCTGGAAACACCATATATTTT
>TRBJ1-5|few|TRBV19|-
CASRTGYNQPQHF
TGTGCCAGTAGGACAGGCTACAATCAGCCCCAGCATTTT
>TRBJ2-5|-|TRBV2|-
CASSLHYQETQYF
TGTGCCAGCAGTCTGCACTACCAAGAGACCCAGTACTTC
>TRBJ2-3|-|TRBV7-9|-
CASSLDRAGPSTDTQYF
TGTGCCAGCAGCTTAGATCGGGCAGGACCCTCCACAGATACGCAGTATTTT
>TRBJ2-6|once|TRBV5-1|TRBD1
CASSLLGTGSGANVLTF
TGCGCCAGCAGCTTGCTGGGGACAGGGTCTGGGGCCAACGTCCTGACTTTC